The next 15 T cell receptor beta chains were all read from a single sample in a study of blood T cell repertoires in COVID-19. Clones were read by immunoSEQ multiplex PCR, and TCRdb kept only the in-frame ones, dropping some. The sample yields about 170,000 clones, under 85% seen once. The sequenced sample consisted of PBMCs or T cells enriched from blood (not recorded which). The receptor set was obtained from a man aged 50 to 59 who had recovered from COVID-19.

The chain joins TRBV7-9 to TRBJ2-7; TRBD1 is a possible D gene (6 bases). CDR1 is SEHNR and CDR2 is FQNEAQ in the germline V gene (reference sequence). V was cut by 3 bases and J by 5 bases, with 11 bases left in between. The CDR3 sequence is 13 residues long. CDR3 residues: CASSFTGSHEQYF. CDR3 DNA: TGTGCCAGCAGCTTCACAGGGTCCCACGAGCAGTACTTC. Filled out from reference TRBV7-9 and TRBJ2-7, the complete variable domain reads DTGVSQNPRHKITKRGQNVTFRCDPISEHNRLYWYRQTLGQGPEFLTYFQNEAQLEKSRLLSDRFSAERPKGSFSTLEIQRTEQGDSAMYLCASSFTGSHEQYFGPGTRLTVT.

The genes are TRBV30 and TRBJ1-5; 8 bases are shared with TRBD1. Germline V gene sequence: CDR1 GTSNPN, CDR2 SVGIG (reference sequence). V lost 5 bases and J lost 1; bases outside the gene matches: 4. CDR3 size: 14 residues. The DNA of the CDR3 is TGTGCCTGGGGGCAGGGGGCGAGCAATCAGCCCCAGCATTTT. Translation gives CAWGQGASNQPQHF.

The V gene is TRBV5-4, the J gene TRBJ2-3, with TRBD2 matching over 15 bases. CDR1 SGHNT and CDR2 YYREEE come from the germline V gene (reference sequence). The CDR3 has 17 amino acids. The V segment lost 4 bases and the J segment 3 bases; nucleotides outside the gene matches: 6. In DNA form, the CDR3 reads TGTGCCAGCAGCATCGGACTAGCGGGGGGGCTAACAGATACGCAGTATTTT. Protein product: CASSIGLAGGLTDTQYF.

This clone was counted once. The chain links TRBV5-1 to TRBJ1-6, with 7 bases fitting TRBD1. Germline CDR1 SGHRS, CDR2 YFSETQ. The CDR3 runs to 16 residues. J was trimmed by 7 bases and V by 2 bases; bases with no gene match: 9. CDR3 DNA: TGCGCCAGCAGCTTAGGACAGGTCCGAGAAAATTCACCCCTCCACTTT. Translated: CASSLGQVRENSPLHF.

This chain connects TRBV28 to TRBJ1-1; D gene uncertain. V gave up 4 bases and J gave up 1 base, with 10 bases separating them. CDR1 and CDR2 from the germline V gene are MDHEN and SYDVKM. CDR3 length: 14 amino acids. CDR3 DNA sequence: TGTGCCAGCAGTTCGATGGTTAGGAACACTGAAGCTTTCTTT. Protein: CASSSMVRNTEAFF.

The V call is TRBV7-9, the J call TRBJ1-4, with 7 bases identical to TRBD1. Germline V gene data show CDR1 as SEHNR and CDR2 as FQNEAQ (reference sequence). This CDR3 spans 16 amino acids. The trim removed 5 bases at V and 6 bases at J, leaving 12 bases unmatched. The CDR3 loop reads CASSLWTGTVDEKLFF. CDR3 bases: TGTGCCAGCAGCCTATGGACCGGGACAGTGGATGAAAAACTGTTTTTT.

CDR3 sequence reads: CASSGLSYYEQYF. CDR3 in DNA: TGTGCCAGCAGCGGACTTTCCTATTACGAGCAGTACTTC. This chain connects TRBV25-1 to TRBJ2-7, with D possibly matching TRBD2 (5 bases). This CDR3 contains 13 residues. Germline-derived CDR1 and CDR2 are MGHDK and SYGVNS. Trimming stripped 6 bases from V and 4 bases from J, with 13 bases between.

Concerning this clone: A junction boundary mismatches the germline segment, possibly from a read error. This chain joins TRBV28 and TRBJ2-3; 9 nucleotides match TRBD2. Germline CDR1 reads MDHEN; CDR2 reads SYDVKM. The CDR3 spans 13 residues. The CDR3 bases are TGCGCTGGCGGGGGGGCCGGTGGAGATACGCAGTATTTT. This gives the protein CAGGGAGGDTQYF.

In nucleotides, the CDR3 is TGTGCCAGCAGCCTTTCGCAGGGCGGCAATCAGCCCCAGCATTTT. It yields the protein CASSLSQGGNQPQHF. This chain uses TRBV7-2 with TRBJ1-5; a weak D match, TRBD1 (5 bases). Trimming removed 5 bases from V and 2 bases from J, with 13 bases in between. Germline V gene sequence: CDR1 SGHTA, CDR2 FQGNSA. The CDR3 has 15 amino acids.

The chain joins TRBV6-6 to TRBJ1-2, with 9 bases matching TRBD1. Losses at the gene ends were 6 bases for V and 5 bases for J; bases not matched to a gene: 1. Looked up from germline, CDR1 is MNHNY and CDR2 is SVGAGI (reference sequence). CDR3 length equals 12 residues. The CDR3: CASRGQGYGYTF. In DNA, the CDR3 is TGTGCCAGCAGGGGACAGGGTTATGGCTACACCTTC.

J is TRBJ2-5 and V is TRBV12-1; the table's D call, TRBD2, was not checked against the DNA. TRBV12-1 is described as a pseudogene. CDR3 length: 18 residues. The CDR3 spells CASRSKLRREPKARLHYF. The DNA for the CDR3 is TGTGCCAGCAGATCCAAGTTGCGCCGAGAGCCTAAAGCCCGGTTGCACTACTTC.

The genes are TRBV7-2 and TRBJ1-3; D might be TRBD1 (6 bases). V was cut by 5 bases and J by 4 bases, with 15 bases left in between. This CDR3 comprises 15 residues. Germline-derived CDR1 and CDR2 are SGHTA and FQGNSA. The CDR3 coding sequence is TGTGCCAGCAGCCCCACAGGGACCTGGGGAAACACCATATATTTT. It specifies CASSPTGTWGNTIYF.

This clone appeared a single time. The genes are TRBV9 and TRBJ1-1; D gene uncertain. Germline lookup yields CDR1 SGDLS and CDR2 YYNGEE. Trimming took off 3 bases at V and 5 bases at J, with 17 bases between the two ends. This CDR3 is 15 amino acids long. The CDR3 DNA reads TGTGCCAGCAGCGCGGGCCCTCCCGGGAGTACTGAAGCTTTCTTT. It codes for CASSAGPPGSTEAFF.

V and J are TRBV5-1 and TRBJ1-4; D is undetermined. V lost 4 bases to trimming and J lost 7 bases, with 11 bases between them. The length of the CDR3 is 13 residues. From germline, CDR1 is SGHRS and CDR2 YFSETQ. Written as DNA, the CDR3 is TGCGCCAGCAGCCGGGAGGGAGGTGAAAAACTGTTTTTT. Translation: CASSREGGEKLFF.

The chain is built from TRBV4-1 and TRBJ1-6; 8 nucleotides align to TRBD1. Trimming at V came to 6 bases and at J to 5 bases, leaving 9 bases not matched to a gene. Germline V gene data show CDR1 as MGHRA and CDR2 as YSYEKL. There are 16 residues in the CDR3. Written as DNA, the CDR3 is TGCGCCAGCAGATCGAGTCCGGGACAGGATAATTCACCCCTCCACTTT. Protein: CASRSSPGQDNSPLHF.